A selection of T cell receptor beta chains follows, all from one sample in a study of blood T cell repertoires in COVID-19. The repertoire was sequenced with immunoSEQ multiplex PCR; TCRdb's copy has only in-frame clones and lacks some. The sample includes about 370,000 clones, 75% to 90% of them seen just once. Source material: PBMCs or T cells enriched from blood (not recorded which). The source is a man in his late teens or twenties who had recovered from COVID-19. The CDR3 runs from the conserved cysteine through the conserved F or W. The order of the fields is D gene, J gene, V gene, clone size, CDR3 DNA, CDR3 protein. A D gene is named only where the DNA matches it firmly. Not every row has a clone size; where given, it reads once, few, many or a size class.

>.|TRBJ2-1|TRBV29-1|.
TGCAGCGTGGCCTCCCGCACGGCGGCCGCCAATGAGCAGTTCTTC
CSVASRTAAANEQFF
>TRBD1|TRBJ1-2|TRBV18|.
TGTGCCAGCTCACCCGACAGGGAAAGCTATGGCTACACCTTC
CASSPDRESYGYTF
>TRBD2|TRBJ2-7|TRBV5-1|once
TGCGCCAGCAGCCCCGGGACTAGCGAGCAGTACTTC
CASSPGTSEQYF
>TRBD2|TRBJ2-1|TRBV11-2|.
TGTGCCAGCAGCACACCATGGCGGGGGGGCCCTAATGAGCAGTTCTTC
CASSTPWRGGPNEQFF
>.|TRBJ1-5|TRBV14|few
TGTGCCAGCAGCCAAGATATCGCAGGGTTCTCCAGCAATCAGCCCCAGCATTTT
CASSQDIAGFSSNQPQHF
>TRBD1|TRBJ2-7|TRBV28|.
TGTGCCAGCAGTTTAAGACTGACAGGGGGCTTGAACGAGCAGTACTTC
CASSLRLTGGLNEQYF
>TRBD2|TRBJ2-3|TRBV28|.
TGTGCCAGCAGTAGCCAGCGGGAGAACACAGATACGCAGTATTTT
CASSSQRENTDTQYF
>.|TRBJ1-2|TRBV28|once
TGTGCCAGCAGTTTATCCGAACACCTCTATGGCTACACCTTC
CASSLSEHLYGYTF
>TRBD1|TRBJ1-5|TRBV7-2|once
TGTGCCAGCAGCTTAGCAGGGGGCGACAATCAGCCCCAGCATTTT
CASSLAGGDNQPQHF
>TRBD1|TRBJ1-4|TRBV2|.
TGTGCCAGCAGTGATGAACTGACAGGGGGCTATTACGTAAAACTGTTTTTT
CASSDELTGGYYVKLFF